What follows are 24 T cell receptor beta chains derived from one specimen sequenced in a study of T cells in Graves' hyperthyroidism and ophthalmopathy. TCR beta CDR3 region amplification was performed from RNA transcripts. First-round RT-PCR targeting the TCR CDR3 was performed with the HTBI primer set. MiXCR, run by TCRdb on the multiplex PCR reads, gives a single entry per CDR3 protein. Of around 340,000 distinct CDR3 sequences in the sample, over 15% were seen once. The sample consisted of blood. These receptors were collected from a man younger than 45 with Graves' hyperthyroidism.

This clonotype has a count of ten or more. This rearrangement joins TRBV6-4 to TRBJ2-1; perhaps TRBD1 as D (5 bases). The CDR3 is 13 amino acids. Trimming took off 6 bases at V and 2 bases at J, with 8 bases between the two ends. In germline, CDR1 is MRHNA, CDR2 SNTAGT. CDR3 nucleotides: TGTGCCAGCAGCGAGGACACCTACAATGAGCAGTTCTTC. Protein: CASSEDTYNEQFF.

This clonotype was picked up many times. At one end, the junction sequence differs from germline, possibly due to a read error. The gene calls are TRBV20-1 and TRBJ2-1; possibly TRBD2 for D (7 bases). CDR3 length equals 15 residues. CDR1 and CDR2 from the germline V gene are DFQATT and SNEGSKA (reference sequence). CDR3 sequence (DNA): TGCAGTGCAAGAGATAAGGGGGGGGGTTACAATGAGCAGTTCTTC. It specifies CSARDKGGGYNEQFF.

On this clonotype itself: A much larger clone lies a single base off, so this may be a read error. The rearrangement joins TRBV14 to TRBJ2-5; no clear D. CDR3 length equals 12 residues. CDR1 is SGHDN, CDR2 FVKESK, per germline. The CDR3 is CAGSQDAVTQYF. CDR3 nucleotide sequence: TGTGCCGGCAGCCAAGATGCCGTGACCCAGTACTTC.

This clonotype has ten or more counts. The chain links TRBV3-1 to TRBJ1-4; weak D call: TRBD1 (5 bases). CDR1 LGHDT and CDR2 YNNKEL come from the germline V gene (reference sequence). Deletions cut 1 base from V and 4 bases from J, with 7 bases between. This CDR3 is 14 amino acids long. The CDR3 sequence is CASSQVGGNEKLFF. The DNA for the CDR3 is TGTGCCAGCAGCCAAGTCGGGGGTAATGAAAAACTGTTTTTT. The entire variable domain, with the rest obtained from reference TRBV3-1 and TRBJ1-4, is as follows: DTAVSQTPKYLVTQMGNDKSIKCEQNLGHDTMYWYKQDSKKFLKIMFSYNNKELIINETVPNRFSPKSPDKAHLNLHINSLELGDSAVYFCASSQVGGNEKLFFGSGTQLSVL.

This rearrangement joins TRBV12-3 or TRBV12-4 to TRBJ2-1; tentative D call: TRBD2 (6 bases). The CDR3 spans 17 residues. Trimming took 6 bases from V and 0 from J, leaving 18 bases between them. The CDR3 spells CASRSGARTSSYNEQFF. The CDR3 DNA follows: TGTGCCAGCAGGTCGGGAGCGCGTACTAGCTCCTACAATGAGCAGTTCTTC.

This clonotype came up a few times. The germline gene is not matched at one end of the junction; a read error may be the cause. This chain connects TRBV7-7 to TRBJ2-1; D is unresolved. The CDR3 is made up of 15 amino acids. Germline V gives CDR1 SSHAT, CDR2 FNYEAQ (reference sequence). CDR3 sequence: CASSLGLGRHNEQFF. The DNA of the CDR3 is TGTGCTAGCAGCCTCGGATTGGGAAGGCACAATGAGCAGTTCTTC.

This clonotype was observed at least ten times. The chain uses TRBV5-1 and TRBJ1-2, with D possibly being TRBD1 (5 bases). The CDR3 contains 16 residues. V was shortened by 1 base and J by 0 bases, with 13 bases between the two germline ends. CDR1 is SGHRS, CDR2 YFSETQ, per germline. This chain's CDR3 is CASSLSPREANYGYTF. In DNA form, the CDR3 reads TGCGCCAGCAGCTTGTCCCCCAGGGAGGCTAACTATGGCTACACCTTC.

This clonotype was detected ten times or more. The chain is built from TRBV20-1 and TRBJ2-7; 7 bases map to TRBD1. Trimming cost V 4 bases and J 7 bases; bases outside gene matches: 16. Germline lookup yields CDR1 DFQATT and CDR2 SNEGSKA (reference sequence). The CDR3 runs 15 residues. The CDR3 sequence is CSATTGTVTLREQYF. The CDR3 DNA sequence: TGCAGTGCTACCACCGGGACAGTCACTCTGAGGGAGCAGTACTTC.

This clonotype has at least ten counts. This chain uses TRBV5-1 with TRBJ2-7; 7 bases agree with TRBD1. Germline V gene lookup returns CDR1 SGHRS and CDR2 YFSETQ. The trim removed 6 bases at V and 0 bases at J, leaving 9 bases unmatched. This CDR3 has 15 residues. The CDR3 nucleotides read TGCGCCAGCACCCCCGGACAGGTCGGCTCCTACGAGCAGTACTTC. Residues: CASTPGQVGSYEQYF. The whole variable domain, remainder taken from reference TRBV5-1 and TRBJ2-7, is KAGVTQTPRYLIKTRGQQVTLSCSPISGHRSVSWYQQTPGQGLQFLFEYFSETQRNKGNFPGRFSGRQFSNSRSEMNVSTLELGDSALYLCASTPGQVGSYEQYFGPGTRLTVT.

This clonotype occurred many times. The chain is built from TRBV2 and TRBJ2-2; D gene uncertain. The CDR3 spans 16 residues. The germline gives CDR1 SNHLY, CDR2 FYNNEI. Trimming stripped 0 bases from V and 0 bases from J, with 8 bases between. CDR3 sequence reads: CASSEASVANTGELFF. The CDR3 DNA sequence: TGTGCCAGCAGTGAAGCAAGTGTCGCGAACACCGGGGAGCTGTTTTTT.

This clonotype was counted many times. The chain recombines TRBV6-5 with TRBJ1-2, with D perhaps TRBD1 (5 bases). CDR3 length equals 15 residues. Between the trimmed V and J ends, which lost 0 bases and 4 bases, there was a span of 12 bases. Germline V lookup: CDR1 MNHEY, CDR2 SVGAGI. The CDR3 loop reads CASSYSPTVFYGYTF. DNA for the CDR3: TGTGCCAGCAGTTACTCACCGACAGTATTCTATGGCTACACCTTC.

This clonotype was observed many times. The chain employs TRBV20-1 and TRBJ2-3, with 16 nucleotides matching TRBD2. The CDR3 spans 19 residues. V gave up 0 bases and J gave up 2 bases; unmatched junction bases: 8. The V gene's germline CDR1 is DFQATT and CDR2 SNEGSKA (reference sequence). The DNA of the CDR3 is TGCAGTGCTAGAGATATTGCCGGGACTAGCGGGAGGGCCACAGATACGCAGTATTTT. It specifies CSARDIAGTSGRATDTQYF.

The chain couples TRBV5-5 to TRBJ2-7; TRBD1 aligns across 7 bases. The germline V gene has CDR1 SGHKS and CDR2 YYEKEE (reference sequence). This CDR3 region has 15 residues. V lost 5 bases to trimming and J lost 3 bases; unmatched junction nucleotides: 11. The CDR3 DNA is TGTGCCAGCAGACCGGGGACAGCGGCGGTCTACGAGCAGTACTTC. Encoded protein: CASRPGTAAVYEQYF.

V and J are TRBV20-1 and TRBJ1-6, with D tentatively TRBD1 (6 bases). V gave up 3 bases and J gave up 0 bases, with 18 bases separating them. Germline V CDR1 and CDR2: DFQATT, SNEGSKA (reference sequence). The CDR3 has 18 amino acids. The CDR3 DNA sequence: TGCAGTGCTAGTGTCGTGCGGGACATCAGCTCCTATAATTCACCCCTCCACTTT. Translation gives CSASVVRDISSYNSPLHF.

In regard to this clonotype: The junction does not match germline at one end; this may be a read error. V is TRBV7-3 and J is TRBJ2-1, with D possibly being TRBD2 (6 bases). Germline V gene lookup returns CDR1 SGHTA and CDR2 FQGTGA. The CDR3 is 14 residues long. The CDR3 DNA follows: TGTGCCAGCAGCGGAAGCGGGTCCTACAATGAGCAGCTCTTC. This codes for CASSGSGSYNEQLF.

This chain joins TRBV15 and TRBJ2-2; either TRBD1 or TRBD2 may fit D (5 bases each). The CDR3 sequence is 11 residues long. Germline V CDR1 and CDR2: LNHNV, YYDKDF (reference sequence). The V end was cut by 3 bases, the J end by 16 bases, with 12 bases between. CDR3 in DNA: TGTGCCACCAGCAGCTCGGGGCAACGGTTTTTT. Translated, it gives CATSSSGQRFF.

This chain joins TRBV3-1 and TRBJ2-7, with 15 positions matching TRBD2. This CDR3 has 17 amino acids. Germline assignment: CDR1 LGHDT and CDR2 YNNKEL (reference sequence). Losses at the gene ends were 2 bases for V and 1 base for J; bases not matched to a gene: 3. CDR3 nucleotide sequence: TGTGCCAGCAGCCAACTCGGGACTAGCGGGGGGTCCTACGAGCAGTACTTC. This codes for CASSQLGTSGGSYEQYF.

This clonotype was found many times. The CDR3 here is CASSSSKRLFGGYTF. The CDR3, as DNA: TGTGCCAGCAGTAGCTCAAAGAGGCTCTTCGGCGGCTACACCTTC. V is TRBV6-1 and J is TRBJ1-2; D unclear. V shed 5 bases and J shed 8 bases, with 21 bases lying between them. This CDR3 contains 15 residues. Looked up from germline, CDR1 is MNHNS and CDR2 is SASEGT.

There are a few counts of this clonotype. The chain employs TRBV27 and TRBJ2-7; the D gene is possibly TRBD1 (6 bases). The CDR3 totals 15 residues. V was clipped by 0 bases and J by 5 bases, with 14 bases between them. The V gene's germline CDR1 is MNHEY and CDR2 SMNVEV (reference sequence). CDR3 protein: CASSLSSQGNHEQYF. The CDR3 bases are TGTGCCAGCAGTTTATCATCCCAGGGGAACCACGAGCAGTACTTC.

This clonotype was counted many times. The chain combines TRBV5-6 with TRBJ2-7; TRBD1 matches 7 bases. The CDR3 is 13 amino acids. Trimming at V came to 1 base and at J to 6 bases, leaving 4 bases not matched to a gene. Germline V gene data show CDR1 as SGHDT and CDR2 as YYEEEE. In DNA, the CDR3 is TGTGCCAGCAGCTTGAAGGGGGCGCGCGAGCAGTACTTC. Its protein product is CASSLKGAREQYF.

This clonotype came up many times. The chain employs TRBV30 and TRBJ1-1; no clear D gene. V dropped 5 bases and J dropped 6 bases, with 10 bases sitting between them. Germline values: CDR1 GTSNPN, CDR2 SVGIG (reference sequence). There are 11 residues in the CDR3. Written as DNA, the CDR3 is TGTGCCTGGGGCGCCGGGGCTGAAGCTTTCTTT. Amino acids: CAWGAGAEAFF.

Turning to this clonotype: This may be a read error, as it is one base from a much larger clone. This chain joins TRBV6-1 and TRBJ2-2, with D hard to call. The V end was cut by 11 bases, the J end by 4 bases, with 14 bases between. CDR1 and CDR2 from the germline V gene are MNHNS and SASEGT. This CDR3 region has 13 residues. CDR3 in DNA: TGTGCCGGCATGGTAGTAAGCACCGGGGAGCTGTTTTTT. The encoded protein is CAGMVVSTGELFF.

This clonotype was seen many times. J is TRBJ1-5 and V is TRBV2, with 10 positions matching TRBD1. The CDR3 is 15 residues long. The germline CDR1 and CDR2 sequences are SNHLY and FYNNEI. V lost 3 bases and J lost 4; bases outside the gene matches: 3. The CDR3 protein is CASSEGQGMNQPQHF. For the CDR3, the DNA is TGTGCCAGCAGTGAGGGACAGGGGATGAATCAGCCCCAGCATTTT.

The chain recombines TRBV18 with TRBJ2-2; 7 nucleotides match TRBD2. The CDR3 length is 15 residues. After removal of 6 bases from V and 6 bases from J, the junction contained 10 bases not matched to a gene. Germline V CDR1 and CDR2: KGHSH, LQKENI. DNA for the CDR3: TGTGCCAGCTCCCCCCGGGGAGGGGACGCCGGGGAGCTGTTTTTT. It is translated as CASSPRGGDAGELFF.